The rows below give T cell receptor beta chains drawn from one sample of a study of T cell repertoires in cytomegalovirus infection. Their recognized antigens are unknown. TCRdb analysed the reads with MiXCR anew, one entry per CDR3 protein. The data show roughly 34,000 distinct CDR3 sequences, with over 50% seen just once and 90% held by the top ten. Sequenced here: CD8+ T cells from cultured PBMCs, sampled from culture after CMV antigen stimulation. All receptors come from a human donor in good health (CMV status not recorded). Some clones in this sample may be carry-over from other donors' samples. Both conserved end residues are part of each CDR3.

J gene,V gene,CDR3 protein
TRBJ2-1,TRBV7-8,CASSLLNKRGAGQNEQFF
TRBJ1-1,TRBV6-2/TRBV6-3,CASIRVDGMNTEAFF
TRBJ1-5,TRBV27,CASSLGPYNQPQHF
TRBJ1-1,TRBV7-6,CASSLAYSSGGRDMNTEAFF
TRBJ2-5,TRBV9,CASSVADRTKETQYF
TRBJ1-1,TRBV6-1,CASSLLGAGGGTEAFF
TRBJ2-1,TRBV7-6,CASSFKGRTSSYNEQFF
TRBJ1-5,TRBV7-4,CASSSEGRTGTGQPQHF
TRBJ2-3,TRBV4-2,CASSQLAGGETDTQYF
TRBJ2-5,TRBV6-1,CASSPTGDSVQETQYF
TRBJ2-2,TRBV4-1,CASRAANTGELFF
TRBJ2-7,TRBV6-1,CASSEGSGGSGDEQYF
TRBJ2-1,TRBV29-1,CSVRQGNEQFF
TRBJ2-5,TRBV19,CASSLQTWQQETQYF
TRBJ2-1,TRBV20-1,CSARAHLGSANEQFF
TRBJ1-2,TRBV6-5,CASSYASGHPFIYGYTF
TRBJ2-2,TRBV5-3,CASSSGSGELFF
TRBJ1-1,TRBV10-3,CAIGGGDTEAFF
TRBJ2-7,TRBV28,CASSREYEQYF
TRBJ1-2,TRBV14,CASSLDRNPSPYGYTF
TRBJ1-1,TRBV6-1,CASSSRSTEAFF
TRBJ2-6,TRBV7-4,CASSSGLPGANVLTF
TRBJ1-1,TRBV19,CASTPGGLKGYTEAFF
TRBJ1-1,TRBV30,CAWSVMGGNEAFF
TRBJ1-4,TRBV4-1,CASSQGGHGGEKLFF
TRBJ1-5,TRBV19,CASSIGTPTRGYQPQHF
TRBJ2-7,TRBV3-1,CASSQELAYEQYF
TRBJ2-2,TRBV6-6,CASSYSGRGTGELFF
TRBJ1-3,TRBV5-1,CASSTGTVSGNTIYF
TRBJ1-5,TRBV2,CASSEENQPQHF
TRBJ2-7,TRBV24-1,CATSGLNTFEQYF
TRBJ1-6,TRBV11-1,CASSSGPNSPLHF
TRBJ2-7,TRBV7-2,CASSPRSGLAAFGEQYF